Sequencing of this T cell receptor (beta chain) was carried out in a study of cytomegalovirus exposure and HLA in healthy donors. Study at large: Unique TCRs numbering some 77 million, obtained from HLA-typed donors, made up an early data release. Study outcomes and limitations: The authors judged a highly shared variant cluster likely a sequencing artifact. Among immune exposure information, only CMV serostatus was available.

As for this clone: Antigen unknown.

The CDR3 spans 18 residues. Trimming stripped 2 bases from V and 2 bases from J, with 16 bases between. Germline CDR1 is ENHRY and CDR2 is SYGVKD. Amplification used 60 Vbeta primers and 13 Jbeta primers. The protocol was immunoSEQ multiplex PCR, while the TCRdb copy is restricted to in-frame clones and leaves out a portion. The sample contains about 200,000 clones, around 90% of which appear only once. Every donor was a healthy person donating bone marrow. This receptor was identified in a boy between 2 and 10 years old in good health and CMV-seronegative. Sequencing used PBMCs. The V call is TRBV10-3, the J call TRBJ2-6; D ambiguous. CDR3 sequence (DNA): TGTGCCATCAGTGAGGATATCTTATCAAGAGCTGGGGCCAACGTCCTGACTTTC. Translated: CAISEDILSRAGANVLTF.